This T cell receptor (beta chain) was recorded in a study of immune characterization of retroperitoneal liposarcoma (dated by TCRdb to the late 2010s). Details on this clonotype: There is no known antigen for this receptor. No much larger clone exists at a distance of one base, and base qualities are not known.

Receptor libraries were prepared by PCR. For sequencing, a NextSeq 500 was employed. The raw public data were reprocessed by TCRdb itself: fastp quality trimming at Q25, MiXCR clonotype calling, in-frame beta chains only. Rows with one shared CDR3 protein collapse into an entry with the most common genes and DNA. Within this sample are several thousand distinct CDR3 sequences, with just under 30% of them counted one time only. The ten largest clonotypes hold more than 13% of the sample. The germline V gene (reference sequence) specifies DFQATT as CDR1 and SNEGSKA as CDR2. A distance of 15 bases separates the germline ends of V and J, which lose 2 bases and 4 bases respectively. The CDR3, from cysteine to phenylalanine, totals 15 residues. Only the CDR3 DNA is retained, 45 bases long and in frame from the first base.

The origin of this receptor is a male donor with retroperitoneal liposarcoma. The chain is encoded by TRBV20-1 joined to TRBJ2-1, with the identity of the D gene unclear. The sequencing sample was made of blood. The CDR3 loop reads CSARNPRPPYNEQFF. The sequence in DNA is TGCAGTGCTAGAAACCCCCGACCCCCGTACAATGAGCAGTTCTTC.